This TCR beta chain was recovered during a study of blood T cell repertoires in COVID-19. For the study at large: PBMCs, B-cell-depleted T cells, or T cells were the source of the cDNA or gDNA that made up the material.

CDR1 and CDR2 (germline): SGHNT, YENEEA. The CDR3 has 16 amino acids. Germline trimming cut 7 bases from V and 7 bases from J; bases unmatched to any gene: 14. Assay: immunoSEQ multiplex PCR; the TCRdb copy retains only in-frame clones and omits some. There are approximately 250,000 clones in the sample; 84% occur only once, and less than 4.5% lies in the top ten. This sequence originates from a man in his fifties or sixties with acute or convalescent COVID-19. Sequenced material: peripheral blood. The V call is TRBV11-3, the J call TRBJ2-1; 9 bases are shared with TRBD2. CDR3 in DNA: TGTGCCAGCACTACTAGGTTAGCGGGAGTCAATAATGAGCAGTTCTTC. Its translation: CASTTRLAGVNNEQFF.